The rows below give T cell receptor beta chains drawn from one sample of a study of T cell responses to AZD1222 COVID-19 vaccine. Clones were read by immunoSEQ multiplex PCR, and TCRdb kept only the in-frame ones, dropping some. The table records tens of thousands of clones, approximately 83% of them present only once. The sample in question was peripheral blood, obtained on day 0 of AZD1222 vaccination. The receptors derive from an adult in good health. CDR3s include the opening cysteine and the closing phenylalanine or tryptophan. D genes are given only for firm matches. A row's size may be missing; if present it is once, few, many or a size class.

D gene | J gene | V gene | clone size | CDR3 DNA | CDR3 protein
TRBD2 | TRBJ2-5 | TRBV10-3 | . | TGTGCCATCAGGGGACTAGATCAAGAGACCCAGTACTTC | CAIRGLDQETQYF
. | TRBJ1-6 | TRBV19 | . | TGTGCCAGTAAGGGAGATGTAGGTTCACCCCTCCACTTT | CASKGDVGSPLHF
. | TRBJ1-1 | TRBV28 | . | TGTGCCAGCAGCTCCCCCCTCCCTGAAGCTTTCTTT | CASSSPLPEAFF
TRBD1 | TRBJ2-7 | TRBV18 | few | TGTGCCAGCTCACCCGGACAGGGGATCGAGCAGTACTTC | CASSPGQGIEQYF
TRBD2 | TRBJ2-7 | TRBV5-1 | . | TGCGCCAGCAGCATCGCGGGCGGGAGCTACGAGCAGTACTTC | CASSIAGGSYEQYF
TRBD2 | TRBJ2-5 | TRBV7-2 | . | TGTGCCAGCAGCTTGGGACTAGCGGGGAATCAAGAGACCCAGTACTTC | CASSLGLAGNQETQYF
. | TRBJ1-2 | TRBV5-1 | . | TGCGCCAGCAGCTTGGCCAGGCAGGGTGGCTACACCTTC | CASSLARQGGYTF
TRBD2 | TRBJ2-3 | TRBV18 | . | TGTGCCAGCTCCCCAGCGGGACCTAGCACAGATACGCAGTATTTT | CASSPAGPSTDTQYF
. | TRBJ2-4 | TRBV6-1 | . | TGTGCCAGCAGTGAGTGGTGGGGGGCGGCCAAAAACATTCAGTACTTC | CASSEWWGAAKNIQYF
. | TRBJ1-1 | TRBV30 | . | TGTGCCTGGAGCCGTACGCGTGAAGCTTTCTTT | CAWSRTREAFF
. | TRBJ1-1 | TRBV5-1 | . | TGCGCCAGCAGCCTGGGGGGCGGCACTGAAGCTTTCTTT | CASSLGGGTEAFF
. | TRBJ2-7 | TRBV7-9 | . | TGTGCCAGCAGCTTCCGGGACATAGACGAGCAGTACTTC | CASSFRDIDEQYF
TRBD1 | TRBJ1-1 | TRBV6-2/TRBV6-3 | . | TGTGCCAGCAGCCTACCGGGACAGGGGAGGGATGCTTTCTTT | CASSLPGQGRDAFF
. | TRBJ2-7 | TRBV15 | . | TGTGCCACCAGCAGAGATAAGATGAGACAGCCGTACTTC | CATSRDKMRQPYF
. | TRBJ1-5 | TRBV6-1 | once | TGTGCCAGCAGTGAAGCCGGAGGGACCTATCAGCCCCAGCATTTT | CASSEAGGTYQPQHF
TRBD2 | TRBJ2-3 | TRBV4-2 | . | TGTGCCAGCAGCCAAGACCAAGTAGGCGGGGGTAGTACAGATACGCAGTATTTT | CASSQDQVGGGSTDTQYF
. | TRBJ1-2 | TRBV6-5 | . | TGTGCCAGCGGGGGGTTAAGGGGGTATGGCTACACCTTC | CASGGLRGYGYTF
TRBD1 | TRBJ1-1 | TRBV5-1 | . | TGCGCCAGCAGAAGTGGACAGGGGACGGTCACTGAAGCTTTCTTT | CASRSGQGTVTEAFF
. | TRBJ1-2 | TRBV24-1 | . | TGTGCCACCAGTGCTTGGACAGACGGCGCCTATGGCTACACCTTC | CATSAWTDGAYGYTF
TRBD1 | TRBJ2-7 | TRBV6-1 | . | TGTGCCAGCAGTGGGAGAGGACAGGGACCCCCCTACGAGCAGTACTTC | CASSGRGQGPPYEQYF
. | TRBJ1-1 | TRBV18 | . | TGTGCCAGCTCATTGAAAGACCTTGAAGCTTTCTTT | CASSLKDLEAFF
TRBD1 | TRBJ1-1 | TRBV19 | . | TGTGCCAGCAAGGGACAGGGAAGAACTGAAGCTTTCTTT | CASKGQGRTEAFF
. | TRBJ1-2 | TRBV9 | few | TGTGCCAGCAGCGTAGAGGGGGTGGGTGGCTACACCTTC | CASSVEGVGGYTF
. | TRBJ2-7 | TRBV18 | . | TGTGCCAGCTCAGGCGGGGACTACGAGCAGTACTTC | CASSGGDYEQYF
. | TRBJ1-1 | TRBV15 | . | TGTGCCACCAGCATCGGGTTGCGCATGAACACTGAAGCTTTCTTT | CATSIGLRMNTEAFF
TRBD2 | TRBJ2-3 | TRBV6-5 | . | TGTGCCAGCAGTTACCCACTAGCGGATCGCACAGATACGCAGTATTTT | CASSYPLADRTDTQYF
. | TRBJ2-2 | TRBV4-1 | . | TGCGCCAGCAGCCAAGGAGGCCTTACCGGGGAGCTGTTTTTT | CASSQGGLTGELFF
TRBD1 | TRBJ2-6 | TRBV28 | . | TGTGCCAGCAGTTTAGCAACGGGACAGCCTGGGGCCAACGTCCTGACTTTC | CASSLATGQPGANVLTF
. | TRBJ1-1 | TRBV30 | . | TGTGCCTGGCTCGACAGGCCCAACACTGAAGCTTTCTTT | CAWLDRPNTEAFF
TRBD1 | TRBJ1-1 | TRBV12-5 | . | TGTGCTAGTGGTTTGGGACAGGGGAGAAATACTGAAGCTTTCTTT | CASGLGQGRNTEAFF
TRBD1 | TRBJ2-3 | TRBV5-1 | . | TGCGCCAGCAGGAGACAGGGGTCGGGAGATACGCAGTATTTT | CASRRQGSGDTQYF
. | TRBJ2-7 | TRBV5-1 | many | TGCGCCAGCAGCTTAGGCTGGGGCTCTTACGAGCAGTACTTC | CASSLGWGSYEQYF
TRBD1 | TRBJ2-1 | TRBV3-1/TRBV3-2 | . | TGTGCCAGCAGCCTTGGGACAGTAGCCTACAATGAGCAGTTCTTC | CASSLGTVAYNEQFF
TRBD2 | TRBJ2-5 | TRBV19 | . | TGTGCCAGTAGAACCTTACTAGCGGGGGACCAAGAGACCCAGTACTTC | CASRTLLAGDQETQYF
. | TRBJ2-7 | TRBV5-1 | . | TGCGCCAGCACAATTGACGGGACCTACGAGCAGTACTTC | CASTIDGTYEQYF
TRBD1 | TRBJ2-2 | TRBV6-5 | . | TGTGCCAGCAGTTCGGGACAGGTGGGGACCGGGGAGCTGTTTTTT | CASSSGQVGTGELFF
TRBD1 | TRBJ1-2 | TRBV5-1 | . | TGCGCCAGCAGCCTCGGACAGGGCAACTATGGCTACACCTTC | CASSLGQGNYGYTF
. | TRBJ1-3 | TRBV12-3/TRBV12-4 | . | TGTGCCAGCAGCAGGGAGGGACGAAACAAGGATTTT | CASSREGRNKDF
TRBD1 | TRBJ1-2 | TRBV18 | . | TGTGCCAGCTCACCACCGGGACAGGGGAACTATGGCTACACCTTC | CASSPPGQGNYGYTF
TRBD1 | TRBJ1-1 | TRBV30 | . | TGTGCCTGGAGTGCAGCGGGACAGATGAACACTGAAGCTTTCTTT | CAWSAAGQMNTEAFF
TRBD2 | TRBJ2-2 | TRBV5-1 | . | TGCGCCAGCAGCCATCGGACTAGCGGGGGTACCGGGGAGCTGTTTTTT | CASSHRTSGGTGELFF
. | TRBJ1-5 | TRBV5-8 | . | TGTGCCAGCAGCTTGAAGGCTCAGCCCCAGCATTTT | CASSLKAQPQHF
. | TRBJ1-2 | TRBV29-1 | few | TGCAGCGTTGAAAGTGGGGCGAGGGGCTACACCTTC | CSVESGARGYTF
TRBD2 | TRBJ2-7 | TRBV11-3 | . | TGTGCCAGCAGCCCGGGTGGCGGGGGAGTTAGGTTCGAGCAGTACTTC | CASSPGGGGVRFEQYF
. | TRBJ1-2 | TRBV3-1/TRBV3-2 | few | TGTGCCAGCAGCCAAGAACAAGGGAGGTATTATGGCTACACCTTC | CASSQEQGRYYGYTF
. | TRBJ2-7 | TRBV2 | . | TGTGCCAGCAAGTCCTACTCCTACGAGCAGTACTTC | CASKSYSYEQYF
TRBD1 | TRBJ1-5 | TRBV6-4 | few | TGTGCCAGCAGTGAACGACAGGGGGCTAGTCAGCCCCAGCATTTT | CASSERQGASQPQHF
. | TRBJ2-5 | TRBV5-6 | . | TGTGCCAGCAGTCCCGGTAGGGGAGAGACCCAGTACTTC | CASSPGRGETQYF
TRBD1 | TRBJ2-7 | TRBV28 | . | TGTGCCAGCAGTTTGGGGGACAGCCTTTCCTACGAGCAGTACTTC | CASSLGDSLSYEQYF
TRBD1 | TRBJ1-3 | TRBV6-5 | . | TGTGCCGGGGACAGGGGGCTGGGAAACACCATATATTTT | CAGDRGLGNTIYF
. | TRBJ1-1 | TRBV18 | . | TGTGCCAGCTCACCACTGAACAGGTTGAACACTGAAGCTTTCTTT | CASSPLNRLNTEAFF
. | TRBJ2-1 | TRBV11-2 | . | TGTGCCAGCAGCCGTGGGAAGGACCGTTACAATGAGCAGTTCTTC | CASSRGKDRYNEQFF
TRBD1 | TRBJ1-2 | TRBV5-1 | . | TGCGCCAGCAGCTTGGGAGGACAGGAAGGGTCCTATGGCTACACCTTC | CASSLGGQEGSYGYTF
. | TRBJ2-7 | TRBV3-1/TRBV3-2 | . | TGTGCCAGCAGCCAAGAAAGTCTTAGGAATCGCAGGAGCTCCTACGAGCAGTACTTC | CASSQESLRNRRSSYEQYF
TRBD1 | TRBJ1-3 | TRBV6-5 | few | TGTGCCAGCAGGGACAGGGACCGAGGAAACACCATATATTTT | CASRDRDRGNTIYF